This TCR beta chain originates from a study of blood T cells in healthy people across ages. Overall study results and limits: Using unsorted PBMCs precluded a conclusive naive versus antigen-experienced comparison.

V was trimmed by 3 bases and J by 1 base, leaving 17 bases between them. Per the germline V gene, CDR1 is SEHNR and CDR2 is FQNEAQ (reference sequence). The CDR3 is 17 amino acids. In the case of this clonotype: Its antigen is currently unknown.

The authors ran a second PCR of about 7 to 11 cycles using a sample-barcoded 5' primer and a J-beta primer mix. From the 5' RACE reads, TCRdb called clonotypes with MiXCR, one entry per CDR3 protein. The sample carries about 1.1 million distinct CDR3 sequences, 35% to 40% recorded once. This TCR came from a man aged 18 to 29 in good health. The chain combines TRBV7-9 with TRBJ2-3; possibly TRBD1 for D (6 bases). Sequences were obtained from blood. Written as DNA, the CDR3 is TGTGCCAGCAGCTTGGGGGACACCGAACCACGCACAGATACGCAGTATTTT. It specifies CASSLGDTEPRTDTQYF.